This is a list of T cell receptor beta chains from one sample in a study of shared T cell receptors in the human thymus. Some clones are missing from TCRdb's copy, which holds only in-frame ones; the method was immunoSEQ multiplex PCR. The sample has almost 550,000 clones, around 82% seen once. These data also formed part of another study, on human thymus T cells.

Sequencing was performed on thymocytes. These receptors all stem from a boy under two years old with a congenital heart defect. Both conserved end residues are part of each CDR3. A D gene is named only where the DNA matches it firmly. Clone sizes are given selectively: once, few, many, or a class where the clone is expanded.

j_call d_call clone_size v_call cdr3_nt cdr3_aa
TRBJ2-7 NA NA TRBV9 TGTGCCAGCAGCGTAGGGCAACAGAGCTCCTACGAGCAGTACTTC CASSVGQQSSYEQYF
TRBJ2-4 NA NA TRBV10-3 TGTGCCATCAGTTCCTTAGCCAAAAACATTCAGTACTTC CAISSLAKNIQYF
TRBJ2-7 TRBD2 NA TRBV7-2 TGTGCCAGCAGCTTACCCTGGGAGCGGGAGGGATCCTACGAGCAGTACTTC CASSLPWEREGSYEQYF
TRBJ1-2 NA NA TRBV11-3 TGTGCCACCTGGGCCTGCTTAAGGAACTATGGCTACACCTTC CATWACLRNYGYTF
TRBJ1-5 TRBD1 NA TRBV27 TGTGCCAGCAGTTCTAAGCCGGTGGGACAGGGACTAGAAGGCAATCAGCCCCAGCATTTT CASSSKPVGQGLEGNQPQHF
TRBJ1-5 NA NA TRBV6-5 TGTGCCAGCAGTCCAGGGCGCAATCAGCCCCAGCATTTT CASSPGRNQPQHF
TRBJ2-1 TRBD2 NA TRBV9 TGTGCCAGCAGCTTCACAAGGACTAGCGGTACCTACAATGAGCAGTTCTTC CASSFTRTSGTYNEQFF
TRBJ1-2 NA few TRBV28 TGTGCCAGCAGCTCGCCCGACAGGACCGAAGAGGGCTACACCTTC CASSSPDRTEEGYTF
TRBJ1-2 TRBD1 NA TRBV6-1 TGTGCCACCCAAACTGGGACAGACGACTATGGCTACACCTTC CATQTGTDDYGYTF
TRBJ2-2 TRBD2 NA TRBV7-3 TGTGCCAGCAGCTTAAATGACGGGAGGTGGGACACCGGGGAGCTGTTTTTT CASSLNDGRWDTGELFF
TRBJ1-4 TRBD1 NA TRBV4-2 TGTGCCAGCAGCCACCGGGACAGGAATGAAAAACTGTTTTTT CASSHRDRNEKLFF
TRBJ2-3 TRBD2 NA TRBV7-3 TGTGCCAGCAGCTTAACTAGCGGGATTCCCACAGATACGCAGTATTTT CASSLTSGIPTDTQYF
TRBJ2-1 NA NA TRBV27 TGTGCCAGCAGTTTATCCGCTAGGGGTAATGAGCAGTTCTTC CASSLSARGNEQFF
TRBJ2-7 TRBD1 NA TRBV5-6 TGTGCCAGCAGCTTGGATGGACAGGGGCCCTACGAGCAGTACTTC CASSLDGQGPYEQYF
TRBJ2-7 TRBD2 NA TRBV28 TGTGCCAGCAGTCTAAGTTGGCTTTTAGCGGGGATTGGAGAGCAGTACTTC CASSLSWLLAGIGEQYF
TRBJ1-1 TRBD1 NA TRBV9 TGTGCCAGCAGCCCAGGGACAGGGGTGACTGAAGCTTTCTTT CASSPGTGVTEAFF
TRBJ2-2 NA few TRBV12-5 TGTGCTAGTGGTTTGGCGGGGGGCGCGAACACCGGGGAGCTGTTTTTT CASGLAGGANTGELFF
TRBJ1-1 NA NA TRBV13 TGTGCCAGCAGCGTTCGGCGGGAGGGCACTGAAGCTTTCTTT CASSVRREGTEAFF
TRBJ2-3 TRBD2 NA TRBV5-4 TGTGCCAGCAGCGCCGGAGGTGGACTAGCGGGAGGGAGTACAGATACGCAGTATTTT CASSAGGGLAGGSTDTQYF
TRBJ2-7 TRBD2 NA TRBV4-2 TGTGCCAGCAGCCAGAGCCGGATGGTAGCGGGAGACTCGGAGCAGTACTTC CASSQSRMVAGDSEQYF